The clone carrying this TCR beta chain was seen repeatedly, ten times or more. Its antigen remains unknown. The read gets to within 3 residues of the CDR3 end, and the germline J gene fills in the rest. J lost 3 bases, V lost 10 bases, and 17 bases had no gene match. This CDR3 spans 17 amino acids. Germline loops: CDR1 LNHDA, CDR2 SQIVND (reference sequence). This entry comes from a study of T cell clonality in common variable immunodeficiency. Study findings and constraints: Common variable immunodeficiency TCR beta sequences reportedly had fewer deletions and N-nucleotide insertions.

Blood samples were heparinized, about 5 to 9 ml per donor. Generated by immunoSEQ multiplex PCR, the TCRdb table keeps only in-frame clones and is missing some. The sample has around 40,000 clones, none seen only once. The TCR sequence derives from a human donor with common variable immunodeficiency. Sequencing was carried out using peripheral blood mononuclear cells. V usage is TRBV19 and J usage is TRBJ1-5; 8 nucleotides align to TRBD1. The CDR3 DNA, read in part, is TGTGCCACTTACCACAACTCCGGGACAGGCCTCAATCAGCCC. Amino acid sequence: CATYHNSGTGLNQP. The full CDR3 is CATYHNSGTGLNQPQHF.